This T cell receptor (beta chain) was obtained from a study of cytomegalovirus exposure and HLA in healthy donors. With respect to this clone: Antigen unknown.

The germline gives CDR1 SEHNR, CDR2 FQNEAQ (reference sequence). The ends lost 5 bases at V and 4 bases at J; junction bases unmatched: 6. The CDR3 has 15 amino acids. The study's findings and limits: Listed as cytomegalovirus-associated were roughly 180 TCR beta chains. Available immune exposure information covered CMV serostatus only. Sequencing had likely introduced a cluster of highly shared sequence variants as an artifact.

Primers for the PCR totalled 60 Vbeta and 13 Jbeta. Original processing methods: In a later analysis, of some 80 million unique beta chains, about 10 million appeared in at least two donors. The repertoire was sequenced with immunoSEQ multiplex PCR; TCRdb's copy has only in-frame clones and lacks some. V, J and clone size are those of that table, while D and trimming were read from the DNA. The sample has about 170,000 clones, about three quarters seen once. The chain combines TRBV7-9 with TRBJ2-1, with 9 positions matching TRBD1. The sequence came from a female donor in good health and CMV-seronegative. Sequenced material: PBMCs. Written as DNA, the CDR3 is TGTGCCAGCAGCGCATGGGACAGGGATTACAATGAGCAGTTCTTC. Residues: CASSAWDRDYNEQFF. Full variable domain (outside the CDR3, taken from reference TRBV7-9 and TRBJ2-1): DTGVSQNPRHKITKRGQNVTFRCDPISEHNRLYWYRQTLGQGPEFLTYFQNEAQLEKSRLLSDRFSAERPKGSFSTLEIQRTEQGDSAMYLCASSAWDRDYNEQFFGPGTRLTVL.